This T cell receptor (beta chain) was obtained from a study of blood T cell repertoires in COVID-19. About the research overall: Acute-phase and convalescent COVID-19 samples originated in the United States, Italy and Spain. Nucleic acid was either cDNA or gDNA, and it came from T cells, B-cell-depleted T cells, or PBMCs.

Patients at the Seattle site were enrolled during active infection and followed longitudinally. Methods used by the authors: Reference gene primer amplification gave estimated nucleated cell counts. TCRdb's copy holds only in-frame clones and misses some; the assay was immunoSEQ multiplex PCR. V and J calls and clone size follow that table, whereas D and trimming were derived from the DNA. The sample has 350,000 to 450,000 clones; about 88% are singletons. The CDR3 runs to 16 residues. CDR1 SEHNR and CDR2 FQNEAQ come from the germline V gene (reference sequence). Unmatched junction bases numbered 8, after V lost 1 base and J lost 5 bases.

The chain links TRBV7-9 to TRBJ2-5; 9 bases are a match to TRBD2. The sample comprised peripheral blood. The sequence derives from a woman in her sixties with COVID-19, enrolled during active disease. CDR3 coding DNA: TGTGCCAGCAGCTTAGGAGCCGCGGGGGGGCTGGAGACCCAGTACTTC. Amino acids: CASSLGAAGGLETQYF.